The sequence of this T cell receptor (beta chain) was determined in a study of CD8+ T cells in alopecia areata (dated by TCRdb to 2017 to 2018). Background on the whole study: The treated patients, all with moderate-to-severe alopecia areata, were enrolled in an open-label pilot trial of oral tofacitinib given at 5 to 10 mg twice daily. The SALT score, which quantifies the percentage of affected scalp surface area, was used to measure disease severity in treated patients. Scalp tissue and sorted CD4+ and CD8+ peripheral blood T cells from patchy and totalis/universalis alopecia areata patients and from healthy controls were covered by human TCRbeta sequencing. High-throughput TCRbeta sequencing was used to examine T cell clonal expansion in alopecia areata in both the C3H/HeJ mouse model and human patients. immunoSEQ multiplex PCR using 35 Vbeta forward primers and 13 Jbeta reverse primers was used to amplify TCRbeta CDR3 regions. Scalp clonality was compared across normal scalp (n=4), patchy alopecia areata scalp (n=8), and alopecia totalis/universalis scalp (n=8). RNA came from the PAXgene miRNA kit for fixed scalp, the miRNeasy kit for PBMCs, and the RNeasy kit for mouse skin. Patients stayed on tofacitinib for 6 to 18 months and then had 6 months of follow-up off drug so that delayed response and recurrence could be assessed. Patients on tofacitinib were biopsied at baseline and after 4 and 24 weeks of treatment, and several of the patients also had a later scalp biopsy.

Details on this clone: What antigen it recognizes has not been identified. One base away there is no much larger clone; base qualities are not given.

Library construction relied on the immunoSEQ multiplex PCR assay. To provide template for TCR sequencing, every sample had RNA extracted and reverse transcribed into cDNA. First-strand cDNA was synthesized with SuperScript III using a 2:1 mix of oligo-dT and random hexamers. A synthetic immune receptor repertoire was used to assess amplification bias, and residual bias was removed computationally. Turning to the authors' computational methods: Raw reads were preprocessed to remove errors, and CDR3 was defined by IMGT conventions from the conserved cysteine to phenylalanine. Clonality was computed as 1 minus the Shannon entropy, with the entropy normalized by log2 of the number of productive unique TCRs. Scalp TCRbeta sequences were cross-referenced with sorted blood CD4 and CD8 repertoires so that the CD4 or CD8 identity of scalp clones could be inferred. Sourced from immuneACCESS, this table was stored by TCRdb with only in-frame sequences that have V and J called. A share of the clones is absent; for the studies checked, an unresolved V gene accounts for under half, and the remainder has no known explanation. For V, J and clone size, that table is used; D and trimming come from the DNA. The sample data list roughly 210,000 clones, and approximately 45% of these were observed just once. The ten largest clones represent 2.6% of the sample.

Germline trimming: 6 bases from V, 4 bases from J; junction bases outside gene matches: 3. The CDR3, cysteine through phenylalanine, is 13 amino acids long. Only the CDR3 DNA stays, 39 bases, in frame from base 1. The germline V gene (reference sequence) sets CDR1 to MNHNY and CDR2 to SVGAGI. The paper as a whole reports these results and caveats: Tofacitinib significantly decreased scalp clonality and the number of expanded CD8+ clones among the top 100 scalp clones. Unlike mouse skin, which is dominated by gammadelta T cells, normal human skin has resident alphabeta T cells that are also sequenced, and this complicates analysis of the scalp TCR repertoire. Shared TCR sequences between patients were less evident than in mice, which may be partly attributable to HLA diversity in the patient population. Higher clonality and more expanded CD8+ clones were observed in lesional scalp than in normal scalp, particularly in alopecia totalis/universalis, a finding suggestive of antigenic drive. Because the treated cohort was small and had just a single nonresponder, larger studies are needed to establish links between baseline CD8+ expansion and response. Many expanded lesional clones persisted in scalp and blood during tofacitinib treatment, which may partly explain relapse after stopping treatment.

The treatment or condition label here, explained by the study, means: oral pan-JAK inhibitor, 5-10 mg twice daily. From alopecia areata patients, peripheral blood was collected along with lesional scalp punch biopsies. PBMCs were isolated by density centrifugation and stained for CD3, CD4 and CD8, and CD4+ and CD8+ T cells were sorted on a FACSAria. The sequence was obtained from a human donor with alopecia areata. This sample comprised CD4+ T cells sorted from blood, obtained at approximately week 36, from a patient treated with tofacitinib. This chain joins TRBV6-6 to TRBJ2-3; TRBD1 agrees with 8 junctional bases. The DNA is as follows: TGTGCCAGCAGGTCACAGGGGGCAGATACGCAGTATTTT. This sequence encodes CASRSQGADTQYF.